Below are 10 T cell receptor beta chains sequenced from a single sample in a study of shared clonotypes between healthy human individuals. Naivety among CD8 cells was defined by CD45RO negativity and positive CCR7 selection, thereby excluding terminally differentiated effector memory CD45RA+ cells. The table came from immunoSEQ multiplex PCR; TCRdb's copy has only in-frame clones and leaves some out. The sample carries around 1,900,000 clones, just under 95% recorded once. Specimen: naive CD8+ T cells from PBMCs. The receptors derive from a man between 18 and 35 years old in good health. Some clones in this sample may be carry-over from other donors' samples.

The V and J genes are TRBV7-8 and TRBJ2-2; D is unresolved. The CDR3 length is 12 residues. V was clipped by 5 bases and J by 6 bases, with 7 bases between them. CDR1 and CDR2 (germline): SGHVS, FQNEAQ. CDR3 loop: CASSPSAGELFF. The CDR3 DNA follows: TGTGCCAGCAGCCCCAGCGCCGGGGAGCTGTTTTTT.

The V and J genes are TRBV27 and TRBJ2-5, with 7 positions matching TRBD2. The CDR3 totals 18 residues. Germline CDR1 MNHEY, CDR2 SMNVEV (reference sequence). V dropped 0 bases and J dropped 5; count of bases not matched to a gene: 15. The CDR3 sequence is CASSLSSRWLAGVETQYF. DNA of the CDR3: TGTGCCAGCAGTTTATCGAGTAGGTGGCTCGCGGGAGTTGAGACCCAGTACTTC.

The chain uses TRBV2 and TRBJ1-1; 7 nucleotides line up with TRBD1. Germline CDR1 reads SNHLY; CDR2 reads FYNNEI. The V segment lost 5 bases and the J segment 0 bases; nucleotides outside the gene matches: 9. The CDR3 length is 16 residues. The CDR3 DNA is TGTGCCAGCAGTTATCGACAGGGTGGAATGAACACTGAAGCTTTCTTT. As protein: CASSYRQGGMNTEAFF.

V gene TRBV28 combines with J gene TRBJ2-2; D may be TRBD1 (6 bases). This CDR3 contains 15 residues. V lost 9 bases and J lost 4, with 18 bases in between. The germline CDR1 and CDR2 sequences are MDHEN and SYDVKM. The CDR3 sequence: CASTISWGPTGELFF. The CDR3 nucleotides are TGTGCCAGTACTATTAGCTGGGGGCCCACCGGGGAGCTGTTTTTT. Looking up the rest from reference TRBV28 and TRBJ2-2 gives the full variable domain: DVKVTQSSRYLVKRTGEKVFLECVQDMDHENMFWYRQDPGLGLRLIYFSYDVKMKEKGDIPEGYSVSREKKERFSLILESASTNQTSMYLCASTISWGPTGELFFGEGSRLTVL.

As DNA, the CDR3 is TGTGCCAGCACGTCCGAGGGACTTGCCTATGAAGCTTTCTTT. Its protein is CASTSEGLAYEAFF. The chain is built from TRBV28 and TRBJ1-1, with D possibly matching TRBD1 (5 bases). CDR1 and CDR2 from the germline V gene are MDHEN and SYDVKM. Deletions cut 7 bases from V and 7 bases from J, with 19 bases between. The length of the CDR3 is 14 residues. Drawing the rest from reference TRBV28 and TRBJ1-1, the complete variable domain is DVKVTQSSRYLVKRTGEKVFLECVQDMDHENMFWYRQDPGLGLRLIYFSYDVKMKEKGDIPEGYSVSREKKERFSLILESASTNQTSMYLCASTSEGLAYEAFFGQGTRLTVV.

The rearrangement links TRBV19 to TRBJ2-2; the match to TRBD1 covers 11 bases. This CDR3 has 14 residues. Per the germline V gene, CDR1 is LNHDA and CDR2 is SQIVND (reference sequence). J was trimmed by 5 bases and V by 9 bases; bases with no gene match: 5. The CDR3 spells CASRTGGYTGELFF. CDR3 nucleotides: TGTGCCAGCCGGACAGGGGGCTATACCGGGGAGCTGTTTTTT.

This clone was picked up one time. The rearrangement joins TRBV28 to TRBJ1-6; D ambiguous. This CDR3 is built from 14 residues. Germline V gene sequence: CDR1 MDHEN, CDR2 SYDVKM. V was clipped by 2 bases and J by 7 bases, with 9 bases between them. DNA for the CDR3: TGTGCCAGCAGTTTAGCAGGCATAAATTCACCCCTCCACTTT. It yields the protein CASSLAGINSPLHF. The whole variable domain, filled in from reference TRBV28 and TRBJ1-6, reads DVKVTQSSRYLVKRTGEKVFLECVQDMDHENMFWYRQDPGLGLRLIYFSYDVKMKEKGDIPEGYSVSREKKERFSLILESASTNQTSMYLCASSLAGINSPLHFGNGTRLTVT.

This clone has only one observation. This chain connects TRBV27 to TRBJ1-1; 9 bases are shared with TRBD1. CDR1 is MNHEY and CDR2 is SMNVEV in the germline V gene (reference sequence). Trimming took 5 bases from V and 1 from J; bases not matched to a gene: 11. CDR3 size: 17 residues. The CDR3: CASSHNRGRGTNTEAFF. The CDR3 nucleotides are TGTGCCAGCAGTCACAACAGGGGGCGGGGTACGAACACTGAAGCTTTCTTT.

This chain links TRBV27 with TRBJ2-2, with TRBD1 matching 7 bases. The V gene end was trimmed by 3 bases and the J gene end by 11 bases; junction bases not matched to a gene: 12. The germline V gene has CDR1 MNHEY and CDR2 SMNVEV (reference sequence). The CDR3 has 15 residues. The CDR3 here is CASSFDRAVLGELFF. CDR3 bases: TGTGCCAGCAGTTTTGACAGGGCGGTTCTTGGTGAGCTGTTTTTT.

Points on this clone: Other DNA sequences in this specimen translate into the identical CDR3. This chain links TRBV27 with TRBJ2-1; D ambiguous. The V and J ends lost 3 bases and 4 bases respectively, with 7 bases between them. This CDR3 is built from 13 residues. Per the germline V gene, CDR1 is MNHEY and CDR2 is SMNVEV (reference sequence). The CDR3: CASSFTAYNEQFF. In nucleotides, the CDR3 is TGTGCCAGCAGTTTCACGGCATACAATGAGCAGTTCTTC.